Listed here is a single T cell receptor beta chain. Its target is not known. The sample belongs to a study of cytomegalovirus exposure and HLA in healthy donors. Findings of the study overall: Researchers reported from a later analysis that most CMV-associated TCR beta chains appeared HLA-restricted. Through in vitro validation, three CMV-associated chains were shown to be specific for CMV antigens.

Both 60 Vbeta primers and 13 Jbeta primers went into the PCR. Repertoires were generated with immunoSEQ multiplex PCR, while TCRdb's copy carries only in-frame clones and drops some. This sample has roughly 150,000 clones, with roughly 79% found just once. CDR3 size: 19 residues. The germline V gene has CDR1 SGHDT and CDR2 YYEEEE. The ends lost 1 base at V and 1 base at J; junction bases unmatched: 14. This chain connects TRBV5-6 to TRBJ1-5, with TRBD1 matching 7 bases. This sequence was found in a man between 35 and 55 years old in good health and CMV-seronegative. Material for sequencing was PBMCs. CDR3 sequence (DNA): TGTGCCAGCAGCTTGAGTGGACAGGTGGGGTGGGAGAGCAATCAGCCCCAGCATTTT. It specifies CASSLSGQVGWESNQPQHF.